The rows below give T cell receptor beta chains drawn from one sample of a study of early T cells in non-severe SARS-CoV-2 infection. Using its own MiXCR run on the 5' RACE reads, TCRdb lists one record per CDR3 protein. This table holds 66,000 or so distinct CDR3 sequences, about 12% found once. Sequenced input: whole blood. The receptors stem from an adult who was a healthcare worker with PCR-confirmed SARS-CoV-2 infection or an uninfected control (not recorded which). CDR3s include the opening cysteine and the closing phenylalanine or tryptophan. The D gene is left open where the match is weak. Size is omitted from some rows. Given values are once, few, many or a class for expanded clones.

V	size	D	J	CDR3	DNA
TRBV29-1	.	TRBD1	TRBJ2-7	CSVGALFDRGPYEQYF	TGCAGCGTTGGGGCCCTCTTTGACAGGGGGCCTTACGAGCAGTACTTC
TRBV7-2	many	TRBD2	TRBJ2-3	CASSLALGTSGRGLGTDTQYF	TGTGCCAGCAGCTTAGCTCTGGGTACTAGCGGGAGAGGATTGGGCACAGATACGCAGTATTTT
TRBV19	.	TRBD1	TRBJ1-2	CASSIVDRGFYGYTF	TGTGCCAGTAGTATCGTCGACAGGGGCTTCTATGGCTACACCTTC
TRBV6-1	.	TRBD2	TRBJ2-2	CASSPSVTGGTGELFF	TGTGCCAGCAGCCCAAGCGTCACGGGGGGCACCGGGGAGCTGTTTTTT
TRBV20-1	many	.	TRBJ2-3	CSSAPRTSTDTQYF	TGCAGCTCCGCACCGCGGACCAGCACAGATACGCAGTATTTT
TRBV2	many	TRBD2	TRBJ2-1	CASSELAASYNEQFF	TGTGCCAGCAGTGAACTAGCGGCCTCCTACAATGAGCAGTTCTTC
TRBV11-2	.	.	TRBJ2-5	CASSFQGRPKETQYF	TGTGCCAGCAGCTTTCAGGGGCGACCGAAAGAGACCCAGTACTTC
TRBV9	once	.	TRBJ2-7	CASSTGPTREQYF	TGTGCCAGCAGCACAGGTCCTACGAGGGAGCAGTACTTC
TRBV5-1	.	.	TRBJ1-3	CASSLDTAGAGNTIYF	TGCGCCAGCAGCTTGGATACGGCAGGGGCTGGAAACACCATATATTTT
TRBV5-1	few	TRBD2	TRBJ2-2	CASSPRLAGALTGELFF	TGCGCCAGCAGCCCGAGACTAGCGGGAGCGCTCACCGGGGAGCTGTTTTTT
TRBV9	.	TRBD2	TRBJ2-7	CASSPGGVHYEQYF	TGTGCCAGCAGCCCGGGGGGGGTCCACTACGAGCAGTACTTC
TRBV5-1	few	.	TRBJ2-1	CASSLSGEQFF	TGCGCCAGCAGCTTGAGTGGTGAGCAGTTCTTC
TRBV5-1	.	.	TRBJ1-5	CASSWFVGQPQHF	TGCGCCAGCAGCTGGTTTGTGGGGCAGCCCCAGCATTTT
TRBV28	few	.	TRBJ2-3	CASSLGGGLTDTQYF	TGTGCCAGCAGTTTAGGGGGAGGACTCACAGATACGCAGTATTTT
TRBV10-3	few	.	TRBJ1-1	CAISESREAFF	TGTGCCATCAGTGAGTCACGGGAAGCTTTCTTT
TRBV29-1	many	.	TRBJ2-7	CSVNPGRPYEQYF	TGCAGCGTAAACCCCGGACGGCCTTACGAGCAGTACTTC
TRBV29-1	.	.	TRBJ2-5	CSVLGGTLRETQYF	TGCAGCGTTTTAGGGGGAACACTTCGAGAGACCCAGTACTTC
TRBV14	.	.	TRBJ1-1	CASSQGPNTEAFF	TGTGCCAGCAGCCAAGGTCCGAACACTGAAGCTTTCTTT
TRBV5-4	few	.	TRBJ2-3	CASSSAGLLDTQYF	TGTGCCAGCAGCTCTGCGGGACTTTTAGATACGCAGTATTTT
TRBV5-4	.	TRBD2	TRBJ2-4	CASSSGRVGGIQYF	TGTGCCAGCAGCTCGGGGAGGGTTGGCGGCATTCAGTACTTC
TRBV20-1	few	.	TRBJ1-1	CSARVGDQAFF	TGCAGTGCTAGAGTTGGAGATCAAGCTTTCTTT
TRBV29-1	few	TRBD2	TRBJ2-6	CSALDGGTNVLTF	TGCAGCGCCCTAGACGGGGGGACCAACGTCCTGACTTTC
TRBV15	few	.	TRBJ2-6	CATRRFGGANVLTF	TGTGCCACCAGGCGTTTTGGTGGGGCCAACGTCCTGACTTTC
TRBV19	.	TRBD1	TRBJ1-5	CASSSGTGGNQPQHF	TGTGCCAGTAGTTCCGGGACAGGGGGCAATCAGCCCCAGCATTTT
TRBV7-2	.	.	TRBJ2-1	CASRPPALDEQFF	TGTGCCAGCAGACCTCCGGCGTTGGATGAGCAGTTCTTC
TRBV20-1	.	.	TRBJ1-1	CSARDGPGQTNTEAFF	TGCAGTGCTAGAGATGGCCCCGGCCAGACGAACACTGAAGCTTTCTTT
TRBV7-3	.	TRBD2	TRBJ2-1	CANSLTGGTRLNEQFF	TGTGCCAACAGCTTAACGGGTGGGACTAGACTAAATGAGCAGTTCTTC
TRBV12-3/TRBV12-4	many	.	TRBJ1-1	CASSFRGWSTEAFF	TGTGCCAGCAGTTTTCGGGGGTGGAGCACTGAAGCTTTCTTT
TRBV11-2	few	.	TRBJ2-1	CASSFGPPLDEQFF	TGTGCCAGCAGCTTTGGTCCCCCCTTGGATGAGCAGTTCTTC
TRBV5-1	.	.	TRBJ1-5	CASSLAGQGNQPQHF	TGCGCCAGCAGCTTGGCGGGCCAAGGCAATCAGCCCCAGCATTTT
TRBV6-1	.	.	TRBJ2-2	CASSLKMGSTGELFF	TGTGCCAGCAGTCTGAAGATGGGGAGCACCGGGGAGCTGTTTTTT